This entry features one TCR beta chain sequence. In the original analysis: From reference gene primer amplification, estimates of nucleated cell counts were derived. TCRdb's table, derived via immunoSEQ multiplex PCR, lists solely in-frame clones and lacks some. Clonal size and the V and J genes are those of that table, whereas D and trimming came from the DNA. The sample records roughly 120,000 clones, 70% to 75% being singletons. The data are from a study of blood T cell repertoires in COVID-19. Study overall: Both acute and convalescent COVID-19 samples were obtained from the United States, Italy and Spain. T cells, B-cell-depleted T cells, or PBMCs provided the cDNA or gDNA that served as material.

A Seattle source enrolled patients during active infection and followed them longitudinally. Trimming left V 1 base short and J 5 bases short, with 11 bases between. This CDR3 spans 15 amino acids. CDR1 is LGHNA and CDR2 is YSLEER in the germline V gene. The sequence was collected from a man at least 80 years old with COVID-19, enrolled during active disease. The chain is built from TRBV4-3 and TRBJ1-4; D ambiguous. The sequencing sample was made of peripheral blood. CDR3 sequence: CASSQGVTGNEKLFF. The DNA for the CDR3 is TGCGCCAGCAGCCAAGGTGTTACGGGAAATGAAAAACTGTTTTTT.